What follows are 29 T cell receptor beta chains derived from one specimen sequenced in a study of T-cell memory formation after mild COVID-19. TCRdb ran MiXCR on the 5' RACE reads and lists one entry per CDR3 protein. The sample has approximately 580,000 distinct CDR3 sequences, around 21% seen once. Source material: PBMCs or a T cell subset sorted from them (not recorded which). All receptors derive from an adult woman who had mild COVID-19 (a few samples of this study predate the infection). Cell type and time point are not known.

This CDR3 is CASTRSGSSYEQYF. CDR3 sequence (DNA): TGTGCCAGCACTCGGAGCGGGAGTTCGTACGAGCAGTACTTC. The V gene is TRBV12-3 or TRBV12-4, the J gene TRBJ2-7, with 8 bases that match TRBD2. With 7 bases clipped from V and 4 bases from J, the junction kept 9 bases outside the gene matches. This CDR3 is built from 14 residues.

The V gene is TRBV14, the J gene TRBJ2-5; D is unclear. The CDR3 runs to 12 residues. The germline CDR1 and CDR2 sequences are SGHDN and FVKESK. V was pared by 1 base and J by 9 bases, with 9 bases between. CDR3 in amino acids: CASSQGLTSQYF. CDR3 DNA sequence: TGTGCCAGCAGCCAAGGGTTAACTTCCCAGTACTTC.

This clonotype was recorded a few times. This chain joins TRBV18 and TRBJ1-1; possible D gene TRBD1, 5 bases. The ends were cut back, 3 bases at V and 0 bases at J, with 14 bases in the middle. Germline-derived CDR1 and CDR2 are KGHSH and LQKENI. The CDR3 totals 16 residues. The CDR3 here is CASSPVTAPLNTEAFF. The CDR3 nucleotides read TGTGCCAGCTCACCCGTGACAGCGCCTTTGAACACTGAAGCTTTCTTT.

This clonotype appeared once. This chain connects TRBV7-9 to TRBJ2-6, with D hard to call. The V end was cut by 6 bases, the J end by 3 bases, with 21 bases between. Germline V lookup: CDR1 SEHNR, CDR2 FQNEAQ (reference sequence). The CDR3 runs 18 residues. The CDR3 nucleotides are TGTGCCAGCAGTCGATCAACAGCCTACCCCTTTGGGGCCAACGTCCTGACTTTC. Protein sequence: CASSRSTAYPFGANVLTF.

CDR3 DNA: TGTGCCAGCAGTCCGGGGACTAGCGGGAGTCCCTACGAGCAGTACTTC. Protein product: CASSPGTSGSPYEQYF. The rearrangement joins TRBV27 to TRBJ2-7; TRBD2 agrees at 14 bases. The CDR3 consists of 16 residues. With 5 bases clipped from V and 2 bases from J, the junction kept 5 bases outside the gene matches. Germline assignment: CDR1 MNHEY and CDR2 SMNVEV (reference sequence).

This chain joins TRBV2 and TRBJ2-3; no reliable D call. This CDR3 is 14 amino acids long. Trimming left V 7 bases short and J 1 base short, with 12 bases between. Germline values: CDR1 SNHLY, CDR2 FYNNEI. CDR3 bases: TGTGCCAGCACCCTTAGCCTGGGCACAGATACGCAGTATTTT. Translation gives CASTLSLGTDTQYF.

The genes are TRBV7-3 and TRBJ2-2, with 7 bases identical to TRBD2. The CDR3 consists of 16 residues. Per germline, CDR1 SGHTA and CDR2 FQGTGA. V shed 4 bases and J 4 bases; nucleotides not matched to a gene: 9. CDR3: CASSSEAGRFTGELFF. Written as DNA, the CDR3 is TGTGCCAGCAGCTCCGAAGCGGGACGCTTCACCGGGGAGCTGTTTTTT. The full variable domain, with the rest looked up from reference TRBV7-3 and TRBJ2-2, is GAGVSQTPSNKVTEKGKYVELRCDPISGHTALYWYRQSLGQGPEFLIYFQGTGAADDSGLPNDRFFAVRPEGSVSTLKIQRTERGDSAVYLCASSSEAGRFTGELFFGEGSRLTVL.

The CDR3 DNA sequence: TGTGCCAGCAGCTTAGTACTGGACAGGACTAGAGAGACCCAGTACTTC. As protein: CASSLVLDRTRETQYF. The J gene is TRBJ2-5, the V gene TRBV7-6; D possibly uses TRBD1 or TRBD2 (7 bases each). The CDR3 is 16 amino acids. Looked up from germline, CDR1 is SGHVS and CDR2 is FNYEAQ. V dropped 1 base and J dropped 4 bases, with 16 bases sitting between them.

The chain links TRBV14 to TRBJ1-6; 7 bases are shared with TRBD1. The CDR3 contains 19 residues. V was pared by 1 base and J by 7 bases, with 16 bases of the junction left unmatched. CDR1 and CDR2 (germline): SGHDN, FVKESK. CDR3 protein: CASSQVLGTATGRNSPLHF. CDR3 nucleotide sequence: TGTGCCAGCAGCCAAGTGTTGGGTACTGCGACAGGGAGGAATTCACCCCTCCACTTT. Full variable domain (missing parts from reference TRBV14 and TRBJ1-6): EAGVTQFPSHSVIEKGQTVTLRCDPISGHDNLYWYRRVMGKEIKFLLHFVKESKQDESGMPNNRFLAERTGGTYSTLKVQPAELEDSGVYFCASSQVLGTATGRNSPLHFGNGTRLTVT.

This clonotype was found a few times. The rearrangement uses TRBV7-2 and TRBJ2-7, with D uncertain. Trimming left V 2 bases short and J 6 bases short, with 8 bases between. Germline V lookup: CDR1 SGHTA, CDR2 FQGNSA. This CDR3 region has 12 residues. CDR3 DNA sequence: TGTGCCAGCAGCTTACCCCTGAGCGAGCAGTACTTC. It encodes CASSLPLSEQYF.

This clonotype was counted only a few times. The chain is built from TRBV9 and TRBJ2-7, with 9 bases identical to TRBD1. Germline loops: CDR1 SGDLS, CDR2 YYNGEE. There are 14 residues in the CDR3. Trimming took 2 bases from V and 3 from J; bases not matched to a gene: 3. In nucleotides, the CDR3 is TGTGCCAGCAGCGTTTCGACAGGGGGCTACGAGCAGTACTTC. Translating gives CASSVSTGGYEQYF. The full variable domain, rest sourced from reference TRBV9 and TRBJ2-7, is DSGVTQTPKHLITATGQRVTLRCSPRSGDLSVYWYQQSLDQGLQFLIQYYNGEERAKGNILERFSAQQFPDLHSELNLSSLELGDSALYFCASSVSTGGYEQYFGPGTRLTVT.

The V gene is TRBV30, the J gene TRBJ1-2; D gene uncertain. Per the germline V gene, CDR1 is GTSNPN and CDR2 is SVGIG (reference sequence). This CDR3 comprises 11 residues. V was clipped by 4 bases and J by 2 bases, with 5 bases between them. This CDR3 is CAWTKNYGYTF. The CDR3 nucleotides are TGTGCCTGGACCAAGAACTATGGCTACACCTTC. Based on the CDR3 plus reference TRBV30 and TRBJ1-2, the full variable domain is SQTIHQWPATLVQPVGSPLSLECTVEGTSNPNLYWYRQAAGRGLQLLFYSVGIGQISSEVPQNLSASRPQDRQFILSSKKLLLSDSGFYLCAWTKNYGYTFGSGTRLTVV.

This clonotype has more than one count but fewer than ten. This chain links TRBV29-1 with TRBJ2-2; tentative D call: TRBD1 (5 bases). This CDR3 comprises 12 residues. Germline-derived CDR1 and CDR2 are SQVTM and ANQGSEA. The CDR3 region has the DNA TGCAGTGCCCTGACAGACACCGGGGAGCTGTTTTTT. It specifies CSALTDTGELFF.

A few counts support this clonotype. The gene calls are TRBV7-3 and TRBJ1-1; D remains ambiguous. This CDR3 spans 11 amino acids. Germline-derived CDR1 and CDR2 are SGHTA and FQGTGA. Trimming took off 1 base at V and 11 bases at J, with 8 bases between the two ends. The CDR3: CASSLILWAFF. The CDR3 DNA follows: TGTGCCAGCAGCTTAATATTGTGGGCTTTCTTT.

This clonotype was seen only a few times. This chain connects TRBV13 to TRBJ2-6, with D perhaps TRBD1 (5 bases). Per germline, CDR1 PRHDT and CDR2 FYEKMQ (reference sequence). This CDR3 region has 17 residues. With 3 bases removed from V and 1 base from J, the gap between germline ends came to 13 bases. CDR3 in DNA: TGTGCCAGCAGCTTGTCGATGGGGCTGTCTGGGGCCAACGTCCTGACTTTC. It codes for CASSLSMGLSGANVLTF.

The chain joins TRBV30 to TRBJ1-3; no firm D call. This CDR3 comprises 13 residues. Looked up from germline, CDR1 is GTSNPN and CDR2 is SVGIG (reference sequence). Trimming took off 1 base at V and 1 base at J, with 5 bases between the two ends. CDR3 loop: CAWSGLSGNTIYF. CDR3 in DNA: TGTGCCTGGAGTGGATTGTCTGGAAACACCATATATTTT.

A few counts support this clonotype. One end of the junction does not line up with germline, which may come from a read error. The chain uses TRBV9 and TRBJ2-2; 8 nucleotides align to TRBD1. Germline lookup yields CDR1 SGDLS and CDR2 YYNGEE. The CDR3 is made up of 15 amino acids. This CDR3 is CASSPRTGNTGELSF. The CDR3 coding sequence is TGTGCCAGCAGCCCACGGACAGGGAACACCGGGGAGCTGTCTTTT.

The CDR3 is CASRGGVGDTQYF. CDR3 coding DNA: TGTGCCAGCAGGGGGGGGGTCGGAGATACGCAGTATTTT. The chain recombines TRBV9 with TRBJ2-3; TRBD2 matches at 7 bases. The V gene end was trimmed by 5 bases and the J gene end by 5 bases; junction bases not matched to a gene: 5. This CDR3 is built from 13 residues. The germline V gene has CDR1 SGDLS and CDR2 YYNGEE.

The rearrangement uses TRBV15 and TRBJ2-7; D is possibly TRBD1 (5 bases). V was shortened by 4 bases and J by 0 bases, with 19 bases between the two germline ends. Per germline, CDR1 LNHNV and CDR2 YYDKDF (reference sequence). The CDR3 extends over 17 amino acids. CDR3 amino acids: CATSKGLGRSGSYEQYF. CDR3 bases: TGTGCCACCAGCAAGGGGCTTGGGCGATCTGGCTCCTACGAGCAGTACTTC. The full variable domain, with the rest looked up from reference TRBV15 and TRBJ2-7, is DAMVIQNPRYQVTQFGKPVTLSCSQTLNHNVMYWYQQKSSQAPKLLFHYYDKDFNNEADTPDNFQSRRPNTSFCFLDIRSPGLGDTAMYLCATSKGLGRSGSYEQYFGPGTRLTVT.

This sequence joins TRBV7-2 and TRBJ2-1; 11 bases are a match to TRBD2. V trimming: 5 bases; J trimming: 12 bases; junction bases outside the gene matches: 15. Germline assignment: CDR1 SGHTA and CDR2 FQGNSA. This CDR3 contains 16 residues. CDR3 nucleotides: TGTGCCAGCAGCCCAGGCCTAGCGGGGGGTTTTCGACCGCAGTTCTTC. It yields the protein CASSPGLAGGFRPQFF.

V gene TRBV5-1 combines with J gene TRBJ2-2; 8 bases map to TRBD2. CDR3 length equals 16 residues. Per germline, CDR1 SGHRS and CDR2 YFSETQ. Trimming took 7 bases from V and 5 from J; bases not matched to a gene: 13. Written as DNA, the CDR3 is TGCGCCAGCGGCAAAACCAGCGGGGGTTTTACCGGGGAGCTGTTTTTT. The encoded protein is CASGKTSGGFTGELFF.

This clonotype was seen only a few times. V gene TRBV27 combines with J gene TRBJ2-3; tentative D call: TRBD1 (5 bases). The CDR3 is made up of 13 amino acids. Germline V gives CDR1 MNHEY, CDR2 SMNVEV (reference sequence). V dropped 6 bases and J dropped 3 bases, with 10 bases sitting between them. The CDR3 loop reads CASSETETDTQYF. For the CDR3, the DNA is TGTGCCAGCAGCGAGACAGAGACAGATACGCAGTATTTT.

The CDR3 loop reads CASSFRDTLYEQYF. In DNA, the CDR3 is TGTGCCAGCAGCTTTAGGGACACCCTCTACGAGCAGTACTTC. This chain links TRBV7-2 with TRBJ2-7; weak D call: TRBD1 (6 bases). V gave up 3 bases and J gave up 3 bases, with 12 bases separating them. This CDR3 contains 14 residues. CDR1 SGHTA and CDR2 FQGNSA come from the germline V gene.

V gene TRBV7-9 combines with J gene TRBJ2-3, with 8 positions matching TRBD1. The CDR3 has 18 residues. Germline V gives CDR1 SEHNR, CDR2 FQNEAQ (reference sequence). Trimming removed 0 bases from V and 5 bases from J; junction bases left unmatched: 13. The chain's CDR3 is CASSLAPGTGPLVDTQYF. As DNA, the CDR3 is TGTGCCAGCAGCTTAGCCCCAGGGACAGGCCCGTTGGTAGATACGCAGTATTTT.

The V and J genes are TRBV5-5 and TRBJ2-7; TRBD1 is a possible D gene (5 bases). The CDR3 is 14 amino acids. Germline CDR1 and CDR2: SGHKS and YYEKEE (reference sequence). Trimming left V 0 bases short and J 7 bases short, with 14 bases between. CDR3 sequence reads: CASSLGLGAEEQYF. The DNA for the CDR3 is TGTGCCAGCAGCTTGGGGTTAGGGGCTGAAGAGCAGTACTTC. Based on the CDR3 plus reference TRBV5-5 and TRBJ2-7, the full variable domain is DAGVTQSPTHLIKTRGQQVTLRCSPISGHKSVSWYQQVLGQGPQFIFQYYEKEERGRGNFPDRFSARQFPNYSSELNVNALLLGDSALYLCASSLGLGAEEQYFGPGTRLTVT.

The chain joins TRBV4-1 to TRBJ2-2; TRBD2 agrees at 10 bases. The CDR3 loop spans 15 amino acids. V dropped 4 bases and J dropped 3; count of bases not matched to a gene: 2. Germline CDR1 is MGHRA and CDR2 is YSYEKL. The CDR3 region has the DNA TGCGCCAGCAGCCCTAGCGGGGGATACACCGGGGAGCTGTTTTTT. Translating gives CASSPSGGYTGELFF.

V usage is TRBV18 and J usage is TRBJ2-7, with 14 bases that match TRBD2. In germline, CDR1 is KGHSH, CDR2 LQKENI. V was clipped by 0 bases and J by 2 bases; unmatched bases: 6. The CDR3 loop spans 18 amino acids. The CDR3 spells CASSPPAGTSGRPYEQYF. CDR3 nucleotides: TGTGCCAGCTCACCACCGGCAGGGACTAGCGGGAGACCCTACGAGCAGTACTTC.

A few counts support this clonotype. V usage is TRBV4-1 and J usage is TRBJ2-4, with 9 nucleotides matching TRBD1. CDR3 length: 15 amino acids. Germline V gene sequence: CDR1 MGHRA, CDR2 YSYEKL. The trim removed 1 base at V and 7 bases at J, leaving 5 bases unmatched. The DNA of the CDR3 is TGCGCCAGCAGCCAAGGGGACAGGGTTGGGAACATTCAGTACTTC. It yields the protein CASSQGDRVGNIQYF.

The count of this clonotype is one. The V gene is TRBV20-1, the J gene TRBJ2-7, with D unresolved. This CDR3 has 12 amino acids. The V end was cut by 6 bases, the J end by 3 bases, with 12 bases between. The V gene's germline CDR1 is DFQATT and CDR2 SNEGSKA (reference sequence). The CDR3 here is CSARRRHYEQYF. DNA of the CDR3: TGCAGTGCCCGTCGCCGGCACTACGAGCAGTACTTC.